Below, one T cell receptor beta chain is given with its context. The clone's antigen remains unknown. No base-level quality is on record; no much larger clone is a single base apart. In the germline V gene (reference sequence), CDR1 corresponds to SGHKS and CDR2 to YYEKEE. The CDR3 spans 13 residues, from the cysteine through the phenylalanine. CDR3 DNA only is kept here, 39 bases in frame from base 1. Deletion took 4 bases off V and 2 bases off J, with a span of 9 bases between the germline ends. TCRbeta CDR3 regions were amplified from genomic DNA by means of the immunoSEQ Assay, a bias-controlled multiplex PCR. The source study handled its data this way. The number of nucleated cells in each sample was estimated by amplification of reference gene primers within the assay. To quantify the absolute abundance of each unique TCRbeta CDR3 rearrangement, sequence reads were collapsed and filtered. For each sample, productive Simpson clonality was calculated as the square root of Simpson's diversity index across productive rearrangements. Sourced from immuneACCESS, this table was stored by TCRdb with only in-frame sequences that have V and J called. A share of the clones is absent; for the studies checked, an unresolved V gene accounts for under half, and the remainder has no known explanation. From that table come the V and J calls and clone size; the DNA was used to work out D and trimming. The sample profile shows around 70,000 clones; roughly 80% of them were found once. The leading ten clones occupy roughly 4.8% of the sample.

The sample originates from a study of blood T cell repertoires in COVID-19 (dated by TCRdb to about 2020). Regarding the study in general: Samples covering the acute and convalescent phases of COVID-19 were provided by collaborators in the United States, Italy and Spain. The repertoires were released in a freely available public database meant as a resource for research on the immune response to SARS-CoV-2. Where HLA class I and class II types were available, the types were taken from metadata supplied by the sample provider, not from assay-based typing. The material from the prospective study consisted of cDNA or gDNA derived from T cells, B-cell-depleted T cells, or PBMCs. Nearly every sample came with metadata listing a de-identified subject ID, COVID-19 status, age in years and sex. The samples were drawn from the first 160 participants of the ongoing ImmuneRACE study and from more than 1,000 subjects provided by 6 global collaborators. Deeply sampled blood TCRbeta repertoires from subjects exposed to, actively infected with, or recovered from COVID-19 were included in the dataset. Paper-wide results and their limitations: The quantity of clinical and demographic metadata differed by source and by participant and was supplied without curation.

Whole blood was collected in K2EDTA tubes by collaborating institutions according to the institutions' own protocols. For TCRbeta analysis, collaborators shipped samples in one of three forms: frozen whole blood, isolated PBMCs, or DNA extracted from either of those sample types. The specimen sequenced was peripheral blood. This TCR came from a woman older than 75 with active or convalescent COVID-19. The rearrangement combines TRBV5-5 with TRBJ1-2; a weak D assignment points to TRBD1 (6 bases agree). CDR3 loop: CASSPRGNYGYTF. The DNA sequence is as follows: TGTGCCAGCAGCCCCAGGGGAAACTATGGCTACACCTTC.